The rows below give T cell receptor beta chains drawn from one sample of a study of blood T cell repertoires in COVID-19. The assay was immunoSEQ multiplex PCR, and TCRdb's table has in-frame clones only and misses some. The repertoire holds about 110,000 clones, with approximately 90% as singletons. The sequenced material came from peripheral blood. The receptor set was obtained from a human donor in a cohort sampled during active COVID-19. Both conserved end residues are part of each CDR3. The D gene is left open where the match is weak. Some rows mark clone size as missing; the rest say once, few, many or name a class of expanded clone.

>.|TRBD2|TRBJ2-2|15|TRBV7-2
CASSIAGGHGGELFF
TGTGCCAGCAGCATAGCGGGAGGGCATGGCGGGGAGCTGTTTTTT
>.|.|TRBJ2-5|15|TRBV4-2
CASSQDPSLVETQYF
TGTGCCAGCAGCCAAGATCCTAGCTTGGTAGAGACCCAGTACTTC
>.|TRBD2|TRBJ2-1|14|TRBV5-1
CASSLGGGRNEQFF
TGCGCCAGCAGCTTGGGGGGAGGGAGGAATGAGCAGTTCTTC
>.|TRBD1|TRBJ1-1|18|TRBV4-3
CASSQERTGVRRNTEAFF
TGCGCCAGCAGCCAAGAGAGAACAGGGGTTAGGAGGAACACTGAAGCTTTCTTT
>.|.|TRBJ1-4|16|TRBV5-5
CASSPTGLTTNEKLFF
TGTGCCAGCAGCCCGACAGGACTGACAACTAATGAAAAACTGTTTTTT
>few|TRBD2|TRBJ2-1|18|TRBV7-9
CASSSTWVGSGSEDEQFF
TGTGCCAGCAGCTCTACCTGGGTAGGTAGCGGGAGTGAGGATGAGCAGTTCTTC
>once|.|TRBJ1-4|13|TRBV28
CASSSAGREKLFF
TGTGCCAGCAGTTCCGCAGGTAGAGAAAAACTGTTTTTT
>.|TRBD2|TRBJ2-1|15|TRBV27
CASSLGAGGYNEQFF
TGTGCCAGCAGTTTAGGAGCGGGGGGGTACAATGAGCAGTTCTTC
>once|TRBD1|TRBJ1-1|16|TRBV10-1
CASSLRDRLLNTEAFF
TGCGCCAGCAGTTTACGGGACAGACTCTTGAACACTGAAGCTTTCTTT
>.|TRBD1|TRBJ2-7|17|TRBV19
CASSQPMSTGTVYEQYF
TGTGCCAGTAGCCAGCCGATGAGCACCGGGACAGTATACGAGCAGTACTTC
>.|.|TRBJ2-1|13|TRBV19
CASSSYLDTEQFF
TGTGCCAGTTCGTCGTATCTCGACACGGAGCAGTTCTTC
>.|TRBD1|TRBJ2-6|16|TRBV6-5
CASSYFTGVAANVLTF
TGTGCCAGCAGTTACTTTACAGGGGTGGCGGCCAACGTCCTGACTTTC
>.|.|TRBJ1-1|15|TRBV10-3
CAISDPSRGEPEAFF
TGTGCCATCAGTGATCCGAGCAGGGGAGAGCCTGAAGCTTTCTTT
>.|TRBD2|TRBJ2-7|17|TRBV28
CASSSGTSGRSSYEQYF
TGTGCCAGCAGTTCGGGGACTAGCGGGAGGTCCTCCTACGAGCAGTACTTC